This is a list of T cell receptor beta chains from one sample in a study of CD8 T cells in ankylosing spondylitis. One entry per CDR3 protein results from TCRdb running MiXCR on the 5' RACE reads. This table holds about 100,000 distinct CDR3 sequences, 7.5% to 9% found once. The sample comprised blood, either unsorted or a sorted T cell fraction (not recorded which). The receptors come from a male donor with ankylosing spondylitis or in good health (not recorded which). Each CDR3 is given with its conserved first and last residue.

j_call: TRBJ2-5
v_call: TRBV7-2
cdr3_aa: CASSLGGGKETQYF

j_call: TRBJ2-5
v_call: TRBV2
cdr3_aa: CASSEVVQEETQYF

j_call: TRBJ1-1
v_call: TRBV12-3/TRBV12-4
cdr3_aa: CASSRQMNTEAFF

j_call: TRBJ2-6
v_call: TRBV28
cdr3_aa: CASSPEAGSGANVLTF

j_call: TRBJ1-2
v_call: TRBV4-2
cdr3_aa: CASSHSGTENYGYTF

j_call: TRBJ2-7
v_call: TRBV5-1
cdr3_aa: CASSPDSPYEQYF

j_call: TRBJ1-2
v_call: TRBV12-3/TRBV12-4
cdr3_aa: CASSLGAQNYGYTF

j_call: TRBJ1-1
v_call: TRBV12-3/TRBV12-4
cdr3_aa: CASSSTHVNTEAFF

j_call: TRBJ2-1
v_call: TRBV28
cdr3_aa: CASTLLDEQFF

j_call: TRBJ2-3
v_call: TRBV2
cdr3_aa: CASSEGEGADTDTQYF

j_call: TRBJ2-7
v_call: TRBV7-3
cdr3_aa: CASSSGGTSSYEQYF

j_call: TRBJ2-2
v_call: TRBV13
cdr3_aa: CASSSLAEINTGELFF

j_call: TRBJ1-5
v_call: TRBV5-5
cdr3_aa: CASSSRGENYSNQPQHF

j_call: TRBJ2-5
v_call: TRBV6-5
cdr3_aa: CASSWEYEGETQYF

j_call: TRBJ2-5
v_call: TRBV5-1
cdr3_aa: CASSLVNGQETQYF

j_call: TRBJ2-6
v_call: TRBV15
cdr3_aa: CATRNSGSGANVLTF

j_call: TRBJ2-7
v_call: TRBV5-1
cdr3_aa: CASSFGRQGNYEQYF

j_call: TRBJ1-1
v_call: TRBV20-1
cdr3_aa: CSAQDTEAFF

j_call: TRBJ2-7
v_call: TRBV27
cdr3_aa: CASSLRRGYEQYF

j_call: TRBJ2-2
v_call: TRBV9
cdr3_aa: CASSVKSRTNTGELFF

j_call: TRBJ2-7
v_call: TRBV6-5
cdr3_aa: CASSYSGQNYEQYF

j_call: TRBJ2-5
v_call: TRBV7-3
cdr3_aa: CASGVPNQGTQYF

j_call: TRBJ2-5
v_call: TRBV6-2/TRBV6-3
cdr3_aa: CASNEGLQETQYF

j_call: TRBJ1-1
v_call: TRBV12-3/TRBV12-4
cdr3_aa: CASSLWNTEAFF

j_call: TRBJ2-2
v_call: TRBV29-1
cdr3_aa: CSVLLTGGAGELFF

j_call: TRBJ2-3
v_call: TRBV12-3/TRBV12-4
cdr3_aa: CASSAHRGRGTDTQYF

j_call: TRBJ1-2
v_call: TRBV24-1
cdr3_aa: CATSDGPTGGYGYTF

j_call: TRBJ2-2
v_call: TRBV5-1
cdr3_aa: CASSHQGSTGELFF

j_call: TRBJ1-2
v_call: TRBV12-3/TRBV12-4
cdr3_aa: CASSFGADYGYTF

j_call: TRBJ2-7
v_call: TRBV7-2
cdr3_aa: CASMNTRGIEQYF

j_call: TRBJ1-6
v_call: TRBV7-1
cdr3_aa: CASSQRNSPLHF

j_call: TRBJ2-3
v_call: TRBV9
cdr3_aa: CASSVRTGAGDTQYF

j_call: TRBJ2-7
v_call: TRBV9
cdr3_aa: CASSVGTSGGAYEQYF

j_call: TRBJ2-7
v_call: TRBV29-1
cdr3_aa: CSVEEQGTSEQYF

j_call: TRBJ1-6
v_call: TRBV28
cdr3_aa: CASSGGQGLDSPLHF

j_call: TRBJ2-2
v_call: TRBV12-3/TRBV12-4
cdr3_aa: CASRTGDTGELFF

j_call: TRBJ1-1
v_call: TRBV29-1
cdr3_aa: CSGTGALNTEAFF

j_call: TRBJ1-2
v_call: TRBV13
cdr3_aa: CASSSRTGQFYGYTF

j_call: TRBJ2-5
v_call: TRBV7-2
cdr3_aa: CASSGYNGVWQYF

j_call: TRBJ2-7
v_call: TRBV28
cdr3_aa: CASITGDPYEQYF

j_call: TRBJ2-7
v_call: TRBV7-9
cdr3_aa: CASSSNRGGRYEQYF

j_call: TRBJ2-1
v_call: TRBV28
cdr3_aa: CASSLSGVYNEQFF

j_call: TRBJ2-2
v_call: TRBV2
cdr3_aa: CASRQGTSGTGELFF

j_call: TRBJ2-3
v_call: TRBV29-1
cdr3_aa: CSVSGTSTFTDTQYF

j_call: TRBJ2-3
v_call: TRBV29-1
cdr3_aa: CSVEKRDSTDTQYF

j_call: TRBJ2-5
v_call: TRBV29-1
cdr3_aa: CSVDPGEETQYF

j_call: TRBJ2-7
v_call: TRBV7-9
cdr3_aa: CASSAGGQLFYEQYF

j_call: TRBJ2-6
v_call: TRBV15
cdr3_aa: CATSMRISGANVLTF

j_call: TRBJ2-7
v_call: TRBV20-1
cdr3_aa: CSARGLDRGDYEQYF

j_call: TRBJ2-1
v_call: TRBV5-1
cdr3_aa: CASSRLAGGPGSGNEQFF

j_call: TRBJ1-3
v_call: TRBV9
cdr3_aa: CASSVAHGDSGNTIYF

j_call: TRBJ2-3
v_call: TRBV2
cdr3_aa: CASSEAGQVVTDTQYF

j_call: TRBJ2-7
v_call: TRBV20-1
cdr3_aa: CSARDSSFYEQYF

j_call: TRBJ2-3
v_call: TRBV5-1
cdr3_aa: CASSLKGEGFIDTQYF

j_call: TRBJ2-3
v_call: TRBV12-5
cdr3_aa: CASAMGEGGTDTQYF

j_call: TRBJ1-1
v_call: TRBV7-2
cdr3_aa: CASSLQGMSTEAFF

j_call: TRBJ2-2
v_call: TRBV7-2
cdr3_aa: CASSRIAGGNTGELFF

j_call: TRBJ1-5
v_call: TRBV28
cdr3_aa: CASSFSTQPQHF

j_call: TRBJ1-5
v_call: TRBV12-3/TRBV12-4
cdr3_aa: CASSLEQGSDIGQPQHF